The clone carrying this T cell receptor beta chain came up a few times. The antigen remains undetermined. The repertoire was sequenced with immunoSEQ multiplex PCR; TCRdb's copy has only in-frame clones and lacks some. The data show around 20,000 clones, around 80% seen once. V gave up 1 base and J gave up 0 bases, with 10 bases separating them. This CDR3 has 16 residues. Germline V CDR1 and CDR2: KGHSH, LQKENI. The sample belongs to a study of CD4 T cells in relation to SARS-CoV-2 and coronaviruses. Study observations and caveats: In around 60% of donors, memory CD4+ clonotypes crossrecognized SARS-CoV-2 and at least one common cold coronavirus spike.

Unexposed donor CD4+ T cells date from about 2011-2018, before the COVID-19 pandemic. CD4+ T cells were isolated from the cells after 10 days of culture. Unexposed-donor CD4+ T cells were probed with SARS-CoV-2 S/N and four cold-coronavirus spikes, cells permitting. Sequencing input: CD4+ T cells from PBMCs, cultured in vitro. This TCR came from a human donor in good health. The chain employs TRBV18 and TRBJ2-1; maybe TRBD2 (5 bases). CDR3 sequence (DNA): TGTGCCAGCTCACCACAGGTGGGGAGCTCCTACAATGAGCAGTTCTTC. Protein product: CASSPQVGSSYNEQFF.